This T cell receptor (beta chain) was observed in a study of neoadjuvant anti-PD-1 for oral cavity cancer. Study as a whole: Patients mostly received three to four biweekly nivolumab doses at 3 mg/kg before surgery. Around day 43, patients without progression received a fourth nivolumab dose before surgery.

The V end lost 4 bases, the J end lost 6 bases, and 14 bases lay between the germline ends. The CDR3 is made up of 13 amino acids. Germline CDR1 SGHRS, CDR2 YFSETQ. Stated time point: after neoadjuvant nivolumab, at surgical resection. These newly diagnosed stage II-IVA oral cavity squamous cell carcinoma patients had no prior systemic or radiation treatment. Profiled with immunoSEQ multiplex PCR; TCRdb holds only in-frame clones, not every one. The sample contains tens of thousands of clones, about 76% of which appear only once. The clonotype comes from a person aged 35 to 85 with oral cavity squamous cell carcinoma. The chain carries TRBV5-1 and TRBJ2-7; a weak D match, TRBD1 (5 bases). Material: PBMCs, obtained after nivolumab (anti-PD-1) treatment. The CDR3 reads CASSQGQGGEQYF. DNA of the CDR3: TGCGCCAGCAGCCAAGGGCAGGGCGGCGAGCAGTACTTC.